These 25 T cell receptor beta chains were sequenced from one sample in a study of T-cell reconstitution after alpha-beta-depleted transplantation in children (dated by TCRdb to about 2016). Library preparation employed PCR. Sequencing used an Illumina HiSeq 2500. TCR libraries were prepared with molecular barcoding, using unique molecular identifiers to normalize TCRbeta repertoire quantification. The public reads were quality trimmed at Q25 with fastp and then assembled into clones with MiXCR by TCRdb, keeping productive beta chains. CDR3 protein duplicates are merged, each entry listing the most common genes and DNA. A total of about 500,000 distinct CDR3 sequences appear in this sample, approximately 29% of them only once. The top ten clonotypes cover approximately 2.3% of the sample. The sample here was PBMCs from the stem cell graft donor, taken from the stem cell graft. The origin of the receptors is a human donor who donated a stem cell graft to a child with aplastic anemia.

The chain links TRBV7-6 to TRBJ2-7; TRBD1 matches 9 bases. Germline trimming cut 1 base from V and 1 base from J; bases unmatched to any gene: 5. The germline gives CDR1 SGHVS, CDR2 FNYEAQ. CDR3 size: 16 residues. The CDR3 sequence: CASSLVAGQGSYEQYF. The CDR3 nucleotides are TGTGCCAGCAGCTTAGTAGCCGGACAGGGGTCCTACGAGCAGTACTTC.

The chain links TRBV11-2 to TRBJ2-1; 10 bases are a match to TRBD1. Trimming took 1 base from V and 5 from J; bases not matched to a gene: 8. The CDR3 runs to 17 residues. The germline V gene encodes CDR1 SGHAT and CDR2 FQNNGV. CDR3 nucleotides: TGTGCCAGCAGCTTAGTCCCCGGGACAGGGGCTGACAATGAGCAGTTCTTC. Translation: CASSLVPGTGADNEQFF.

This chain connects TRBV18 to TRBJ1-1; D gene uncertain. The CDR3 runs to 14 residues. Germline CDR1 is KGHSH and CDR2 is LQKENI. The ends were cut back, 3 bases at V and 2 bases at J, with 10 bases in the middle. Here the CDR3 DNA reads TGTGCCAGCTCACCCTCGGCCAGAAACACTGAAGCTTTCTTT. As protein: CASSPSARNTEAFF.

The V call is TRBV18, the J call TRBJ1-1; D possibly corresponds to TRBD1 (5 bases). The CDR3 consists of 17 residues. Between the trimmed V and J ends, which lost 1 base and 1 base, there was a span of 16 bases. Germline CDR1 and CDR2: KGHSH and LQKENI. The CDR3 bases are TGTGCCAGCTCACCACTTTTCTCTGACAGATCGAACACTGAAGCTTTCTTT. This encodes CASSPLFSDRSNTEAFF.

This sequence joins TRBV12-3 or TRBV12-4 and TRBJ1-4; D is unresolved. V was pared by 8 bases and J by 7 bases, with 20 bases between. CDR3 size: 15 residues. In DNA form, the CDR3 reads TGTGCCAGCTCCCCGGAACGTGTCTTGGGTGAAAAACTGTTTTTT. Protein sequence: CASSPERVLGEKLFF.

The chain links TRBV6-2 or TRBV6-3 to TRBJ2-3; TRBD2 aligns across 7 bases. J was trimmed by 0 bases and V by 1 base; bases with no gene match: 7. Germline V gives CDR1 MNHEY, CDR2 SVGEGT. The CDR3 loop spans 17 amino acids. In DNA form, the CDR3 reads TGTGCCAGCAGTTACTTACGGGAGGCGAATAGCACAGATACGCAGTATTTT. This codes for CASSYLREANSTDTQYF.

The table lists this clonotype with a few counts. CDR3 sequence: CASSLGILASGRANNEQFF. The DNA for the CDR3 is TGTGCCAGCAGTTTAGGTATCCTGGCTAGCGGGAGGGCTAACAATGAGCAGTTCTTC. This chain links TRBV12-3 or TRBV12-4 with TRBJ2-1; 12 positions agree with TRBD2. The CDR3 has 19 amino acids. Germline trimming cut 1 base from V and 5 bases from J; bases unmatched to any gene: 12.

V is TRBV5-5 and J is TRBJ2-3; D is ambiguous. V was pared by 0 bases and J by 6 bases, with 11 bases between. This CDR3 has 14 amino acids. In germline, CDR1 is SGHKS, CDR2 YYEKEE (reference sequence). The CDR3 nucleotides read TGTGCCAGCAGCTTGGACCCCTCAAAGGATACGCAGTATTTT. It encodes CASSLDPSKDTQYF.

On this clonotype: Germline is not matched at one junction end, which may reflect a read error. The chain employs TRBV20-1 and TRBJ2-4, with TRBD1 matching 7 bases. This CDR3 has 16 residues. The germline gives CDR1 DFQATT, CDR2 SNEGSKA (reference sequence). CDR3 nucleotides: TGCAGTGCTAGAGAGGGGACAGTAGGGGCCAAAAACAGTCAGTACTTC. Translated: CSAREGTVGAKNSQYF.

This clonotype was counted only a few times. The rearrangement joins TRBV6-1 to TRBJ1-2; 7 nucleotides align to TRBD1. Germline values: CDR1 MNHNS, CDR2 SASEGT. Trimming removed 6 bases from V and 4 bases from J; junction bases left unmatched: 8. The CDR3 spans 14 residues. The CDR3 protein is CASSQTGFGYGYTF. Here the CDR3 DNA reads TGTGCCAGCAGCCAGACAGGGTTCGGCTATGGCTACACCTTC.

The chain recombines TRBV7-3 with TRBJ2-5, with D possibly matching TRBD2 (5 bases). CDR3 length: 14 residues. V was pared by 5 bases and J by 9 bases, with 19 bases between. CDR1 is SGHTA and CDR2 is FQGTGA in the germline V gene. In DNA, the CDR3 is TGTGCCAGCAGCCCCGGGATGGCGGACCTGCCCCAGTACTTC. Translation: CASSPGMADLPQYF.

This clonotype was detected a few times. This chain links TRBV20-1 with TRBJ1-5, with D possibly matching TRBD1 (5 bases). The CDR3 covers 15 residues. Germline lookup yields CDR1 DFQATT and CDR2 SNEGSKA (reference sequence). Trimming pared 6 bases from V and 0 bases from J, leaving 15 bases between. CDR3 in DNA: TGCAGTGCCACTCCAGGGACCTATAGCAATCAGCCCCAGCATTTT. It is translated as CSATPGTYSNQPQHF.

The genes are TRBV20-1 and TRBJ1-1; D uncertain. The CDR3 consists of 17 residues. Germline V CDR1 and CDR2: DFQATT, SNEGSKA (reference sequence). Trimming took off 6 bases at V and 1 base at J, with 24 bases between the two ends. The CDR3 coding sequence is TGCAGTGCCGCCTCAAGCCCGAGAAACTCTCCGAACACTGAAGCTTTCTTT. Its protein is CSAASSPRNSPNTEAFF.

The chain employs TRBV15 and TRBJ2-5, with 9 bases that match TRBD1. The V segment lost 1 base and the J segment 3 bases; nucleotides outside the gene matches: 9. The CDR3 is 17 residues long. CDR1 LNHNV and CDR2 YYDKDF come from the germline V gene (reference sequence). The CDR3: CATSRATDRGRKETQYF. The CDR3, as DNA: TGTGCCACCAGCAGAGCCACGGACAGGGGAAGGAAAGAGACCCAGTACTTC.

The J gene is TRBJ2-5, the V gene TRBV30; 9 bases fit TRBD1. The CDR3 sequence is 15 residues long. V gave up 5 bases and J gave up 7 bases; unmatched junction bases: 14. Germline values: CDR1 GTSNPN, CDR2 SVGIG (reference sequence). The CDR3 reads CAWDGTGTGSGTQYF. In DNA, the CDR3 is TGTGCCTGGGATGGGACAGGGACAGGGTCTGGGACCCAGTACTTC.

CDR3 sequence: CASRSGGITNEKLFF. The CDR3 DNA is TGTGCCAGCAGATCAGGGGGGATTACTAATGAAAAACTGTTTTTT. The chain uses TRBV12-3 or TRBV12-4 and TRBJ1-4; TRBD1 matches 7 bases. CDR3 length: 15 amino acids. V lost 6 bases to trimming and J lost 2 bases; unmatched junction nucleotides: 6.

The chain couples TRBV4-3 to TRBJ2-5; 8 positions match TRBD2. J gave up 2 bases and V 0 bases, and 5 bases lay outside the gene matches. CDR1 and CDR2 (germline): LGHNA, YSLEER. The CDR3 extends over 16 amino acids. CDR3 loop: CASSQDRLAGQETQYF. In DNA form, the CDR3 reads TGCGCCAGCAGCCAAGATCGCCTAGCGGGTCAAGAGACCCAGTACTTC.

The CDR3 region is CSARVLREGPNTQYF. CDR3 nucleotide sequence: TGCAGTGCTAGAGTGTTGCGGGAGGGCCCGAATACGCAGTATTTT. The chain links TRBV20-1 to TRBJ2-3; 9 bases are a match to TRBD2. The CDR3 extends over 15 amino acids. V lost 1 base to trimming and J lost 7 bases; unmatched junction nucleotides: 9. Germline V CDR1 and CDR2: DFQATT, SNEGSKA (reference sequence).

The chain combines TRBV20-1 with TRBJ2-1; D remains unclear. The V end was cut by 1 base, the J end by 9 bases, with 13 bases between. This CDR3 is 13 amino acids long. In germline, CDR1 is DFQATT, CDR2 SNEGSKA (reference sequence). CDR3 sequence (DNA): TGCAGTGCTAGAGTCCCGCCGGCCAGTGAGCAGTTCTTC. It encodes CSARVPPASEQFF.

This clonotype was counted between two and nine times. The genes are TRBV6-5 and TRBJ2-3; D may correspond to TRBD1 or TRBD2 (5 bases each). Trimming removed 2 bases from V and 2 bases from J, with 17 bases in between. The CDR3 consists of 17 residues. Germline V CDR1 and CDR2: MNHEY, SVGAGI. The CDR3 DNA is TGTGCCAGCAGTTACCAGGGAGTAGCGAGGAACACAGATACGCAGTATTTT. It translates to CASSYQGVARNTDTQYF.

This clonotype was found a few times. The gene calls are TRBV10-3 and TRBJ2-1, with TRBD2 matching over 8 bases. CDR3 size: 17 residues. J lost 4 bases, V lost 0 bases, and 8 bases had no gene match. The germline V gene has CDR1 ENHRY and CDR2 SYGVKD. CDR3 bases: TGTGCCATCAGTGAGTCCGGAGCGGGAGCTAAATACAATGAGCAGTTCTTC. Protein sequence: CAISESGAGAKYNEQFF.

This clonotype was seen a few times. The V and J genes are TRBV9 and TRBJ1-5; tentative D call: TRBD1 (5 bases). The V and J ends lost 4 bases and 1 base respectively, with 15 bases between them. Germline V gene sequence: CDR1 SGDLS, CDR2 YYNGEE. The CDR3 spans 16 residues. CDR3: CASSPGDRISNQPQHF. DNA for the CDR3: TGTGCCAGCAGCCCAGGAGACAGAATCAGCAATCAGCCCCAGCATTTT. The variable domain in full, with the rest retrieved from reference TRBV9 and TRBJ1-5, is DSGVTQTPKHLITATGQRVTLRCSPRSGDLSVYWYQQSLDQGLQFLIQYYNGEERAKGNILERFSAQQFPDLHSELNLSSLELGDSALYFCASSPGDRISNQPQHFGDGTRLSIL.

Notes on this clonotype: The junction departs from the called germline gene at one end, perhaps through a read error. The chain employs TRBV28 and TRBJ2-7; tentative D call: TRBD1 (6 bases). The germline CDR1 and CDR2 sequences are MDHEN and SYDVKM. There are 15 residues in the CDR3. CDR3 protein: CASSLSTGRSYELYF. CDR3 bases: TGTGCCAGCAGTCTAAGTACAGGGAGATCCTACGAGCTGTACTTC. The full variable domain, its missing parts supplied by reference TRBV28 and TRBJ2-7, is DVKVTQSSRYLVKRTGEKVFLECVQDMDHENMFWYRQDPGLGLRLIYFSYDVKMKEKGDIPEGYSVSREKKERFSLILESASTNQTSMYLCASSLSTGRSYELYFGPGTRLTVT.

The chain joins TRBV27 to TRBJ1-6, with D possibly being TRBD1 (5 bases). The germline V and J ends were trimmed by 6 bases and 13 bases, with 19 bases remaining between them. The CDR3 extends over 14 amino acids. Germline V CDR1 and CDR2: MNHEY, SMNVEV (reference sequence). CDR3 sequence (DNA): TGTGCCAGCAGGCCATCGGGGGAGTTCCTCCCCCTCCACTTT. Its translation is CASRPSGEFLPLHF.

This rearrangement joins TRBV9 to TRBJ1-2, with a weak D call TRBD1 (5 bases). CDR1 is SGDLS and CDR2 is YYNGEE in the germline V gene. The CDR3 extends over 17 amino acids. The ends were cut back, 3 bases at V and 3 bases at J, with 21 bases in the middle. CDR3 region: CASSENLGQTLYYGYTF. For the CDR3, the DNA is TGTGCCAGCAGCGAGAACCTGGGGCAGACTCTCTACTATGGCTACACCTTC.